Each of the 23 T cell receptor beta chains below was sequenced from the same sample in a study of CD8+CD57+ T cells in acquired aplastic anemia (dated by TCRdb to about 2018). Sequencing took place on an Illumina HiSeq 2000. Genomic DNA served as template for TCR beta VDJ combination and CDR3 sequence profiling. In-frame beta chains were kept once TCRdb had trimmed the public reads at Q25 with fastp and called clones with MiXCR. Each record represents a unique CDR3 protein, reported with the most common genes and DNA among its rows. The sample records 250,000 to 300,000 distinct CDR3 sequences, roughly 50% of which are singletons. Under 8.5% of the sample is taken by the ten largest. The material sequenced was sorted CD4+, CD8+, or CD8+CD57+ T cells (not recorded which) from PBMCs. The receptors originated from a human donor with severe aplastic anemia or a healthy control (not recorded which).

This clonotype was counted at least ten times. The CDR3 DNA follows: TGTGCCAGCAGCTTACAGGGAGACTTTAATTCACCCCTCCACTTT. Amino acids: CASSLQGDFNSPLHF. This chain connects TRBV7-2 to TRBJ1-6, with D perhaps TRBD1 (5 bases). This CDR3 is 15 amino acids long. Germline CDR1 reads SGHTA; CDR2 reads FQGNSA. Trimming took 2 bases from V and 6 from J, leaving 11 bases between them.

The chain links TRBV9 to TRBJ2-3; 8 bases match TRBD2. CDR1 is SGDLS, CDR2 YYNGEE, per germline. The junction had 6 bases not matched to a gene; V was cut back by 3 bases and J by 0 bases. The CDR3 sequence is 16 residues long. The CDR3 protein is CASSATGGVSTDTQYF. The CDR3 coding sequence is TGTGCCAGCAGCGCAACCGGGGGGGTTAGCACAGATACGCAGTATTTT.

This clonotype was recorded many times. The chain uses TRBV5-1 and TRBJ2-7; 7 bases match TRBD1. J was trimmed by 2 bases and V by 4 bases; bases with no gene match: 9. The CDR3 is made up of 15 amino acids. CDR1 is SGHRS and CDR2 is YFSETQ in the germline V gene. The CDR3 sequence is CASSDGTAQAYEQYF. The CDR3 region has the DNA TGCGCCAGCAGCGACGGGACAGCACAAGCCTACGAGCAGTACTTC.

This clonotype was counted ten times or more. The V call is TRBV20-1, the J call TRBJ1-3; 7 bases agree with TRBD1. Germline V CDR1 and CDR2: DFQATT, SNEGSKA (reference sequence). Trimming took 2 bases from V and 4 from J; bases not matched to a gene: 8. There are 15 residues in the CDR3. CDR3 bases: TGCAGTGCTAGAATGTCAGGGGGGGCCGGAAACACCATATATTTT. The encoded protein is CSARMSGGAGNTIYF.

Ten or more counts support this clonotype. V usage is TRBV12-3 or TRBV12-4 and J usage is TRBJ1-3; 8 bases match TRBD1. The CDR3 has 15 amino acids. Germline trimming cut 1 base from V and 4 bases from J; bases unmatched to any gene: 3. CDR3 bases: TGTGCCAGCAGTTTAGGCAGGGGGCGCGGAAACACCATATATTTT. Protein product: CASSLGRGRGNTIYF.

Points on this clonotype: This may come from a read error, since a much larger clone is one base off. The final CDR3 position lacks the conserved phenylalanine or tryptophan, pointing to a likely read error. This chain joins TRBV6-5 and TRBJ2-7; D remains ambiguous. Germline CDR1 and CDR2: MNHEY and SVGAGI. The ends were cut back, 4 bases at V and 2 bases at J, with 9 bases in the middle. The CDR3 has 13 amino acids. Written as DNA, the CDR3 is TGTGCCAGCAGTTCCCCGGGTACCTACGAGCAGTACTCC. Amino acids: CASSSPGTYEQYS.

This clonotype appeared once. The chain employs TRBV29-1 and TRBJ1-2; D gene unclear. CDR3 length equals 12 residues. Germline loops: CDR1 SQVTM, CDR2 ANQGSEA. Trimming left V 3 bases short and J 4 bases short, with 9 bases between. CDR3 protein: CSVEDGAYGYTF. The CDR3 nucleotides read TGCAGCGTTGAGGACGGCGCCTATGGCTACACCTTC.

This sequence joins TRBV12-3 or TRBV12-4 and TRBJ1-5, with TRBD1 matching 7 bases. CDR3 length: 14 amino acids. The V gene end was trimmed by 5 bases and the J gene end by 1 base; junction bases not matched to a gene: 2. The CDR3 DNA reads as TGTGCCAGCAGTGACAGGGTAAGCAATCAGCCCCAGCATTTT. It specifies CASSDRVSNQPQHF.

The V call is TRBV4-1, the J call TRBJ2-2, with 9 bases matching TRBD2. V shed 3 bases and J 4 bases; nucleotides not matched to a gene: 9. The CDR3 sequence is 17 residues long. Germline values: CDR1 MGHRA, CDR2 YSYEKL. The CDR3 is CASSQGLAREGTGELFF. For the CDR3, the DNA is TGCGCCAGCAGCCAGGGACTAGCTAGGGAGGGCACCGGGGAGCTGTTTTTT.

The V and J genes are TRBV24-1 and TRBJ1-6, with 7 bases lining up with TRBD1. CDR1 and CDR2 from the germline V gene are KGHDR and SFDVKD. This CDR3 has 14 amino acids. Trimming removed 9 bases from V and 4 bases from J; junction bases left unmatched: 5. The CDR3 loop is CATYEGQYNSPLHF. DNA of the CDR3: TGTGCCACCTACGAGGGACAGTATAATTCACCCCTCCACTTT.

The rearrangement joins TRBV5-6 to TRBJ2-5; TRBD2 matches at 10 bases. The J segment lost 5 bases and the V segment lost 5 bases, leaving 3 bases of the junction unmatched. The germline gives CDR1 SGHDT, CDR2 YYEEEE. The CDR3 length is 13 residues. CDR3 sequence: CASRTSGRETQYF. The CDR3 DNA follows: TGTGCCAGCAGGACTAGCGGGCGGGAGACCCAGTACTTC. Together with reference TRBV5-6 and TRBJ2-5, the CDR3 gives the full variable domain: DAGVTQSPTHLIKTRGQQVTLRCSPKSGHDTVSWYQQALGQGPQFIFQYYEEEERQRGNFPDRFSGHQFPNYSSELNVNALLLGDSALYLCASRTSGRETQYFGPGTRLLVL.

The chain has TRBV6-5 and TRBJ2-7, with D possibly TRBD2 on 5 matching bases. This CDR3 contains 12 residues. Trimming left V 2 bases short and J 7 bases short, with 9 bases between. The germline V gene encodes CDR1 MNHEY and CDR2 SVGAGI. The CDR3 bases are TGTGCCAGCAGTTACCCCGAGGGAGAGCAGTACTTC. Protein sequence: CASSYPEGEQYF.

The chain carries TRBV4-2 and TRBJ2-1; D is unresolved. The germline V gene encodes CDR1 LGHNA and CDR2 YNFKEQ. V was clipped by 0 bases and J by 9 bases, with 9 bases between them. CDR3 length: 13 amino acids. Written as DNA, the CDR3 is TGTGCCAGCAGCCAAGATATCGCGAGTGAGCAGTTCTTC. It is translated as CASSQDIASEQFF.

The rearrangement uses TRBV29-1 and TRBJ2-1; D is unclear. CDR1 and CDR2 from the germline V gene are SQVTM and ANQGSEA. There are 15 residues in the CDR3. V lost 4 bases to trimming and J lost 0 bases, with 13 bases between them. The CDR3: CSVASRPSSYNEQFF. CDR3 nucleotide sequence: TGCAGCGTTGCCTCGAGACCGAGCTCCTACAATGAGCAGTTCTTC.

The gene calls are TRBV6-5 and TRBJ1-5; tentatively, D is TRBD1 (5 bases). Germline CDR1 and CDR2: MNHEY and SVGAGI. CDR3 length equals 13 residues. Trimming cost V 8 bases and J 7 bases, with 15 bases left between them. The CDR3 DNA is TGTGCCAGCGCGGGACTCGGCATCCAGCCCCAGCATTTT. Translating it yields CASAGLGIQPQHF.

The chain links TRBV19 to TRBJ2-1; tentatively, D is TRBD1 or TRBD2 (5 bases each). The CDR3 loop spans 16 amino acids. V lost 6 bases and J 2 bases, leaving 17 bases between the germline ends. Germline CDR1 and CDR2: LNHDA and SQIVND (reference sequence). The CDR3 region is CASSTPLGEPYNEQFF. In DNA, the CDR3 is TGTGCCAGTAGCACACCCTTGGGGGAGCCCTACAATGAGCAGTTCTTC.

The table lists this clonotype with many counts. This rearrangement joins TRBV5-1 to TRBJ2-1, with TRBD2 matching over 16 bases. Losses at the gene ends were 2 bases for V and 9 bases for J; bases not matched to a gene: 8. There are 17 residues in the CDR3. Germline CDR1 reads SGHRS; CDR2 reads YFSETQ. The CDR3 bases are TGCGCCAGCAGCTTACGTTCCGGGACTAGCGGGGGGGGTGAGCAGTTCTTC. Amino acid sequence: CASSLRSGTSGGGEQFF.

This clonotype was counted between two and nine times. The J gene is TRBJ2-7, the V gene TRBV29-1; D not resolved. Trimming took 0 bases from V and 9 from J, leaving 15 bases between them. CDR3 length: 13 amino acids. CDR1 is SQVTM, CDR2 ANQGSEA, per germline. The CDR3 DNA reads TGCAGCGTTGAAGACCGTCCTCGAGACGGGCAGTACTTC. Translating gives CSVEDRPRDGQYF.

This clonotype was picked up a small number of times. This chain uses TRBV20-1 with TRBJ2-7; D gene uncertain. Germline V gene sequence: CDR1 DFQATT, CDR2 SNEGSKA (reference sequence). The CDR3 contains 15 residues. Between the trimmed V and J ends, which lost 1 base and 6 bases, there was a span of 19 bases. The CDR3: CSARATDRPTGEQYF. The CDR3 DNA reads TGCAGTGCTAGAGCAACGGACCGACCTACCGGCGAGCAGTACTTC.

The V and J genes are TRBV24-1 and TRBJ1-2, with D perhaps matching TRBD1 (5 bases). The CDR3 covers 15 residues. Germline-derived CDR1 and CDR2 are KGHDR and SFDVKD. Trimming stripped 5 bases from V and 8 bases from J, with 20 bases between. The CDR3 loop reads CATSGRAQGSGGYTF. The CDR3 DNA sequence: TGTGCCACCAGTGGGCGGGCCCAGGGATCTGGAGGCTACACCTTC.

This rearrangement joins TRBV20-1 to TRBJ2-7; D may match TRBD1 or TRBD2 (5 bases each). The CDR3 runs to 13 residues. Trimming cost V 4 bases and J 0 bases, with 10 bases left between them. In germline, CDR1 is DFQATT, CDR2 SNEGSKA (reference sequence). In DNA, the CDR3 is TGCAGTGCTACCGGGACGAGCTCCTACGAGCAGTACTTC. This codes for CSATGTSSYEQYF.

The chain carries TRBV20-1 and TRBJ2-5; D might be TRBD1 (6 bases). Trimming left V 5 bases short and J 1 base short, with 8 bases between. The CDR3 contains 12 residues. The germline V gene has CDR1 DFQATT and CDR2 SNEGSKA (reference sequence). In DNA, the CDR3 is TGCAGTGCTCCGACAGGCCAAGAGACCCAGTACTTC. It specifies CSAPTGQETQYF.

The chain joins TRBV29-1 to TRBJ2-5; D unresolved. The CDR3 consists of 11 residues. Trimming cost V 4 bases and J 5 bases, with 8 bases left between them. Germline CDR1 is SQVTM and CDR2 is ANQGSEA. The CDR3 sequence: CSVVLSETQYF. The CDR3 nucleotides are TGCAGCGTTGTTCTATCTGAGACCCAGTACTTC.